The 18 T cell receptor beta chains given below trace back to one sample, sequenced in a study of blood T cell repertoires in COVID-19. Clones were read by immunoSEQ multiplex PCR, and TCRdb kept only the in-frame ones, dropping some. The sample shows 160,000 or so clones, about 88% of them seen only once. Sequencing input: peripheral blood. The receptors were gathered from a man aged 60 to 69 with active or convalescent COVID-19.

The chain combines TRBV27 with TRBJ2-5; 7 positions agree with TRBD2. Unmatched junction bases numbered 6, after V lost 0 bases and J lost 5 bases. The CDR3 runs to 15 residues. Germline CDR1 MNHEY, CDR2 SMNVEV (reference sequence). CDR3 region: CASSLSGGRGETQYF. The CDR3 DNA is TGTGCCAGCAGTTTATCGGGCGGGAGAGGCGAGACCCAGTACTTC.

The chain uses TRBV18 and TRBJ1-5; the match to TRBD1 covers 7 bases. The length of the CDR3 is 15 residues. Unmatched junction bases numbered 7, after V lost 1 base and J lost 7 bases. In germline, CDR1 is KGHSH, CDR2 LQKENI. The CDR3, as DNA: TGTGCCAGCTCACCACAGGGGGCTGTGGAACAGCCCCAGCATTTT. Its translation: CASSPQGAVEQPQHF.

The chain is built from TRBV19 and TRBJ2-1, with 8 positions matching TRBD2. The germline V gene has CDR1 LNHDA and CDR2 SQIVND (reference sequence). There are 15 residues in the CDR3. J lost 3 bases, V lost 3 bases, and 4 bases had no gene match. The CDR3 is CASSIQAGDYNEQFF. The CDR3 coding sequence is TGTGCCAGTAGTATCCAAGCGGGGGACTACAATGAGCAGTTCTTC.

The V and J genes are TRBV27 and TRBJ2-7, with 10 bases lining up with TRBD2. The length of the CDR3 is 14 residues. Germline trimming cut 5 bases from V and 4 bases from J; bases unmatched to any gene: 5. From germline, CDR1 is MNHEY and CDR2 SMNVEV (reference sequence). The CDR3 DNA follows: TGTGCCAGCAGTCCTAGCGGGAGTTTGTACGAGCAGTACTTC. The encoded protein is CASSPSGSLYEQYF.

This clone was picked up a small number of times. The CDR3 DNA follows: TGTGCCAGCAGCTTCGACAGTAACTATGGCTACACCTTC. Protein product: CASSFDSNYGYTF. The chain is built from TRBV7-9 and TRBJ1-2, with a weak D call TRBD1 (5 bases). The V end was cut by 3 bases, the J end by 1 base, with 6 bases between. This CDR3 comprises 13 residues. Looked up from germline, CDR1 is SEHNR and CDR2 is FQNEAQ (reference sequence).

This chain uses TRBV28 with TRBJ2-7; 8 bases agree with TRBD1. J gave up 3 bases and V 6 bases, and 7 bases lay outside the gene matches. The CDR3 runs 14 residues. CDR1 and CDR2 from the germline V gene are MDHEN and SYDVKM. For the CDR3, the DNA is TGTGCCAGCAGAACCGGGACAGGTAACTACGAGCAGTACTTC. This gives the protein CASRTGTGNYEQYF.

V usage is TRBV27 and J usage is TRBJ1-1; D is undetermined. The V and J ends lost 4 bases and 1 base respectively, with 13 bases between them. The CDR3 is made up of 15 amino acids. The germline V gene has CDR1 MNHEY and CDR2 SMNVEV (reference sequence). This CDR3 reads CASSSTEWRNTEAFF. In DNA form, the CDR3 reads TGTGCCAGCAGTTCCACGGAGTGGAGGAACACTGAAGCTTTCTTT.

The V call is TRBV29-1, the J call TRBJ1-1; no reliable D call. Per germline, CDR1 SQVTM and CDR2 ANQGSEA. V was shortened by 4 bases and J by 0 bases, with 12 bases between the two germline ends. The CDR3 sequence is 14 residues long. This chain's CDR3 is CSVGGPPLNTEAFF. As DNA, the CDR3 is TGCAGCGTTGGTGGCCCACCGCTGAACACTGAAGCTTTCTTT.

The J gene is TRBJ1-2, the V gene TRBV12-3 or TRBV12-4; 10 nucleotides line up with TRBD1. V lost 5 bases and J lost 8; bases outside the gene matches: 5. This CDR3 spans 13 amino acids. CDR3 loop: CASSDRGRLGYTF. CDR3 coding DNA: TGTGCCAGCAGTGACAGGGGGCGGTTAGGCTACACCTTC.

The genes are TRBV10-3 and TRBJ1-1, with D perhaps matching TRBD1 (6 bases). This CDR3 has 12 amino acids. Germline CDR1 reads ENHRY; CDR2 reads SYGVKD. Trimming removed 3 bases from V and 13 bases from J, with 15 bases in between. CDR3 coding DNA: TGTGCCATCAGTGACTACGGGACATATAATTTCTTT. Translated: CAISDYGTYNFF.

V usage is TRBV2 and J usage is TRBJ1-5; no definite D call. CDR1 is SNHLY and CDR2 is FYNNEI in the germline V gene. The CDR3 length is 13 residues. The germline V and J ends were trimmed by 4 bases and 0 bases, with 4 bases remaining between them. This CDR3 reads CASSVSSNQPQHF. The DNA for the CDR3 is TGTGCCAGCAGTGTTAGTAGCAATCAGCCCCAGCATTTT.

The chain is built from TRBV19 and TRBJ1-2; 7 bases line up with TRBD1. This CDR3 contains 15 residues. The V segment lost 5 bases and the J segment 2 bases; nucleotides outside the gene matches: 8. The germline gives CDR1 LNHDA, CDR2 SQIVND (reference sequence). This CDR3 reads CASSSQTGRNYGYTF. The CDR3 DNA sequence: TGTGCCAGTAGTTCTCAGACAGGGAGAAACTATGGCTACACCTTC.

The chain combines TRBV7-9 with TRBJ1-1; D is perhaps TRBD1 (6 bases). The CDR3 extends over 16 amino acids. Trimming shortened V by 5 bases and J by 1 base, and 17 bases separated the two germline ends. The V gene's germline CDR1 is SEHNR and CDR2 FQNEAQ (reference sequence). CDR3 DNA sequence: TGTGCCAGCAGCCCCACCACACTACAGGGGAACACTGAAGCTTTCTTT. Encoded protein: CASSPTTLQGNTEAFF.

The chain recombines TRBV5-4 with TRBJ1-4, with D tentatively TRBD1 (5 bases). CDR3 size: 12 residues. CDR1 is SGHNT and CDR2 is YYREEE in the germline V gene (reference sequence). V lost 4 bases to trimming and J lost 11 bases, with 12 bases between them. CDR3 bases: TGTGCCAGCAGCCAGGGTACCGGGAAACTGTTTTTT. Translating gives CASSQGTGKLFF.

This clone was observed many times. This chain uses TRBV7-2 with TRBJ1-6; D remains unclear. V was pared by 3 bases and J by 7 bases, with 7 bases between. This CDR3 has 13 residues. The germline V gene has CDR1 SGHTA and CDR2 FQGNSA. CDR3 loop: CASSLGANSPLHF. The CDR3 DNA reads as TGTGCCAGCAGCTTGGGAGCAAATTCACCCCTCCACTTT. The full variable domain, its missing parts supplied by reference TRBV7-2 and TRBJ1-6, is GAGVSQSPSNKVTEKGKDVELRCDPISGHTALYWYRQSLGQGLEFLIYFQGNSAPDKSGLPSDRFSAERTGGSVSTLTIQRTQQEDSAVYLCASSLGANSPLHFGNGTRLTVT.

This chain uses TRBV6-5 with TRBJ1-5, with 9 bases fitting TRBD1. V gave up 7 bases and J gave up 4 bases; unmatched junction bases: 8. The germline V gene encodes CDR1 MNHEY and CDR2 SVGAGI. The CDR3 consists of 15 residues. The CDR3 sequence: CASTLEGTGNQPQHF. CDR3 DNA: TGTGCCAGCACCTTGGAAGGGACAGGGAATCAGCCCCAGCATTTT.

This sequence joins TRBV2 and TRBJ1-4; 7 bases map to TRBD1. The CDR3 is 13 residues long. CDR1 and CDR2 from the germline V gene are SNHLY and FYNNEI. V lost 0 bases and J lost 14; bases outside the gene matches: 6. CDR3 sequence reads: CASSEAGGEGLFF. The CDR3 coding sequence is TGTGCCAGCAGTGAAGCAGGGGGCGAAGGGCTGTTTTTT.

This clone appeared once. The chain recombines TRBV10-2 with TRBJ2-3, with D possibly matching TRBD2 (5 bases). The CDR3 is made up of 15 amino acids. CDR1 and CDR2 (germline): WSHSY, SAAADI. V lost 2 bases to trimming and J lost 0 bases, with 9 bases between them. The CDR3 sequence: CASSERGWSTDTQYF. CDR3 DNA: TGCGCCAGCAGTGAGCGGGGTTGGAGCACAGATACGCAGTATTTT.